Many counts were recorded for the clone carrying this T cell receptor (beta chain). Its specificity is not known. This record belongs to a study of identical twins. Study-wide results and caveats: Conclusions rested on cross-sectional statistics rather than following the same donors. The study found excess low generation probability among twin-shared out-of-frame alpha sequences.

A universal primer site came from template switching; cDNA carried unique molecular identifiers. TCRdb reprocessed the 5' RACE reads with MiXCR, giving one entry per CDR3 protein. This table has about 570,000 distinct CDR3 sequences, 9.5% to 10% appearing once. Germline lookup yields CDR1 SGHRS and CDR2 YFSETQ. This CDR3 spans 15 amino acids. Trimming removed 0 bases at V and 3 bases at J, with 13 bases between. This same sample was also part of a study on yellow fever vaccine responses in identical twins. That work adds: The T cell response to vaccination in identical twins was reportedly partly convergent and partly personalized.

V and J are TRBV5-1 and TRBJ2-7, with unresolved D. Sequencing used PBMCs. The TCR originated in a woman between 18 and 29 years old in good health. The CDR3 region is CASSLVTGRYYEQYF. The CDR3 DNA reads TGCGCCAGCAGCTTGGTTACCGGCAGATACTACGAGCAGTACTTC.